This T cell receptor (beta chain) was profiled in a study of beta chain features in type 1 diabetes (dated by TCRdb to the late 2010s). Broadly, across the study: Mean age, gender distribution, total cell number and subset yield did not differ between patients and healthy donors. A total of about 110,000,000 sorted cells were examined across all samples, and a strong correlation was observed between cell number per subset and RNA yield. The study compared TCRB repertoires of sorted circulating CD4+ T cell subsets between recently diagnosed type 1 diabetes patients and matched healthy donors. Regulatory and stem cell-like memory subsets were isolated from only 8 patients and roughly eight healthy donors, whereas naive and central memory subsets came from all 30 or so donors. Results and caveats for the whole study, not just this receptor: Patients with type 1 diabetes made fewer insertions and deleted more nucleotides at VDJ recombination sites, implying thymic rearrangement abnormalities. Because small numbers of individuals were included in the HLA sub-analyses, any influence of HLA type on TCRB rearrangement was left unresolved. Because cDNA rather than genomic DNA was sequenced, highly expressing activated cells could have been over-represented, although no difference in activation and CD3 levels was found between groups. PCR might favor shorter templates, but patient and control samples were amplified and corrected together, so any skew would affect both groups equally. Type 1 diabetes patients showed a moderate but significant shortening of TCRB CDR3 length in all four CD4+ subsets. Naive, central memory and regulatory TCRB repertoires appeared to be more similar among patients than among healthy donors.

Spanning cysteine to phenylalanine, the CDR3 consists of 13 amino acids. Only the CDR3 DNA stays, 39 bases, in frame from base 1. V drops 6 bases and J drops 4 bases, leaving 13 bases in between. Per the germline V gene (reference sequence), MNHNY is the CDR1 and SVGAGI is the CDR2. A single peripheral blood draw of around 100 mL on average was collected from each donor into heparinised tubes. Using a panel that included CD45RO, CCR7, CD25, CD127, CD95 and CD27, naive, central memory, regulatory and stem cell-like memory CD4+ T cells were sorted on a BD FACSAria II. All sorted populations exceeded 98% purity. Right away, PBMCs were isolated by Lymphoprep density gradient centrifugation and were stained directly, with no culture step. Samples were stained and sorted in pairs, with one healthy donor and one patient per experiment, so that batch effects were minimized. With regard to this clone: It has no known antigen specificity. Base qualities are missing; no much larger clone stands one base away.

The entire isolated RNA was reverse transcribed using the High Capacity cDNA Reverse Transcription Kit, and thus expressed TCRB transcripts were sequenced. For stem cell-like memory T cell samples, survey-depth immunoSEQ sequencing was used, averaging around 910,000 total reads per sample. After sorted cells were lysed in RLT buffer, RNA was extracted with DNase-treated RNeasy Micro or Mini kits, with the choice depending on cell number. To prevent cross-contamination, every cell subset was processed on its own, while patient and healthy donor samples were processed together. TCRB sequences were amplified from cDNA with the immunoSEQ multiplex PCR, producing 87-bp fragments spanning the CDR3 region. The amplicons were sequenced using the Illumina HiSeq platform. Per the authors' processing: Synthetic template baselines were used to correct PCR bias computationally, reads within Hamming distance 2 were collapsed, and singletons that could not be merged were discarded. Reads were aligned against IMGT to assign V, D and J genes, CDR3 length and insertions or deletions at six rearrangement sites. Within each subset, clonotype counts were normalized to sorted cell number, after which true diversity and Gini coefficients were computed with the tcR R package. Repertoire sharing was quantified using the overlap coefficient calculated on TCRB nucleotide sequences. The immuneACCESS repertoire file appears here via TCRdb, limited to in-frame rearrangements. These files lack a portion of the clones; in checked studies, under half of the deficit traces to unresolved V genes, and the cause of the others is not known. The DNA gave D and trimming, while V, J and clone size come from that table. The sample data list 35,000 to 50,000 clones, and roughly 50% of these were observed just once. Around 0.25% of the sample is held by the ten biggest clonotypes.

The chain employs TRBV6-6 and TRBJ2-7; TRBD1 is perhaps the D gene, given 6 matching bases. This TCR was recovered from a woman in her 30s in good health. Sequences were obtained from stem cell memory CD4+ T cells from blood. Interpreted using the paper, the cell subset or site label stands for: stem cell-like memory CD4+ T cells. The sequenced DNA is TGTGCCAGCAGCCGACAGGACTCATACGAGCAGTACTTC. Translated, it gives CASSRQDSYEQYF.